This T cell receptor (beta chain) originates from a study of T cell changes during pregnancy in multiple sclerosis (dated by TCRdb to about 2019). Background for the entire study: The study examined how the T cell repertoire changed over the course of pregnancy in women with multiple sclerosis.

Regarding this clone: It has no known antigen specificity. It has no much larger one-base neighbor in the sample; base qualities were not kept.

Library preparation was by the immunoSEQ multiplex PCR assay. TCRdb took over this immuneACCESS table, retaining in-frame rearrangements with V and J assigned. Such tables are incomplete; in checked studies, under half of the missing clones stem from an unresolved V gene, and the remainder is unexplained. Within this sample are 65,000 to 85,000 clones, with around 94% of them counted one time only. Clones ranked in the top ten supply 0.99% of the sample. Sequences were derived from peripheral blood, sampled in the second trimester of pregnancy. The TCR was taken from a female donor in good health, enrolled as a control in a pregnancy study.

The base sequence is TGTGCCAGCAGCTTAGGACAAAACACTGAAGCTTTCTTT. This yields the protein CASSLGQNTEAFF. The rearrangement joined TRBV7-8 to TRBJ1-1; the D gene lacks a confident call. From the cysteine through the phenylalanine, the CDR3 covers 13 amino acids. CDR3 DNA is the only sequence kept; it has 39 bases, read in frame from the first base. The V end loses 1 base and the J end loses 2 bases, and a stretch of 5 bases separates them. The germline V gene gives CDR1 as SGHVS and CDR2 as FQNEAQ.